These T cell receptor beta chains were read from a single sample in a study of human T cells and chemical hapten exposure. TCRdb re-derived calls from the RACE reads in MiXCR, one entry per CDR3 protein. The sample shows fewer than 55,000 distinct CDR3 sequences, about 10% of them seen only once. The sequencing used whole blood, collected in connection with sensitization to the hapten diphenylcyclopropenone (DPC). Source of these receptors: a woman aged 40-49 years with alopecia areata. Some clones in this sample may be carry-over from other donors' samples. Each CDR3 is given with its conserved first and last residue. Each record gives: CDR3 protein, CDR3 DNA, clone size, D gene, J gene, V gene. The D gene is left open where the match is weak. Clone size is given for some rows only: seen once, a few or many times, or a class if the clone is expanded.

CDR3aa: CASNAQGQGGETQYF
CDR3nt: TGTGCCAGCAACGCCCAGGGACAGGGAGGAGAGACCCAGTACTTC
abundance: many
d_gene: TRBD1
j_gene: TRBJ2-5
v_gene: TRBV9

CDR3aa: CASSLEPPVVELFF
CDR3nt: TGCGCCAGCAGCTTGGAGCCTCCGGTGGTGGAGCTGTTTTTT
abundance: many
d_gene: NA
j_gene: TRBJ2-2
v_gene: TRBV5-1

CDR3aa: CAWNAWTANTEAFF
CDR3nt: TGTGCCTGGAACGCTTGGACAGCGAACACTGAAGCTTTCTTT
abundance: many
d_gene: NA
j_gene: TRBJ1-1
v_gene: TRBV30

CDR3aa: CAWSHRGLGEQFF
CDR3nt: TGTGCCTGGAGTCACAGGGGGCTGGGTGAGCAGTTCTTC
abundance: few
d_gene: TRBD1
j_gene: TRBJ2-1
v_gene: TRBV30

CDR3aa: CASSLSGALVETQYF
CDR3nt: TGTGCCAGCAGTTTATCGGGCGCCTTAGTAGAGACCCAGTACTTC
abundance: few
d_gene: NA
j_gene: TRBJ2-5
v_gene: TRBV27

CDR3aa: CASSWGSGNSPLHF
CDR3nt: TGTGCCAGCAGTTGGGGGTCTGGTAATTCACCCCTCCACTTT
abundance: many
d_gene: NA
j_gene: TRBJ1-6
v_gene: TRBV2

CDR3aa: CASSLVGPGELFF
CDR3nt: TGTGCCAGCAGTTTGGTGGGGCCCGGGGAGCTGTTTTTT
abundance: few
d_gene: NA
j_gene: TRBJ2-2
v_gene: TRBV5-4

CDR3aa: CASSLARPVATQYF
CDR3nt: TGTGCCAGCAGTCTCGCAAGACCCGTTGCTACGCAGTATTTT
abundance: NA
d_gene: NA
j_gene: TRBJ2-3
v_gene: TRBV28

CDR3aa: CASSPTGSLSNEQFF
CDR3nt: TGTGCCAGCAGCCCCACCGGCAGTCTCTCCAATGAGCAGTTCTTC
abundance: NA
d_gene: NA
j_gene: TRBJ2-1
v_gene: TRBV7-8

CDR3aa: CASSESDRAYNQPQHF
CDR3nt: TGCGCCAGCAGTGAGTCGGACAGGGCCTACAATCAGCCCCAGCATTTT
abundance: few
d_gene: TRBD1
j_gene: TRBJ1-5
v_gene: TRBV10-2

CDR3aa: CASSRTGDTEAFF
CDR3nt: TGTGCCAGCAGCCGTACAGGGGACACTGAAGCTTTCTTT
abundance: NA
d_gene: TRBD1
j_gene: TRBJ1-1
v_gene: TRBV7-6

CDR3aa: CASSSGLGSPLHF
CDR3nt: TGTGCCAGCAGCTCGGGTCTGGGTTCACCCCTCCACTTT
abundance: many
d_gene: NA
j_gene: TRBJ1-6
v_gene: TRBV11-2

CDR3aa: CASSVDGTAYNEQFF
CDR3nt: TGTGCCAGCAGCGTTGACGGGACAGCATACAATGAGCAGTTCTTC
abundance: NA
d_gene: TRBD1
j_gene: TRBJ2-1
v_gene: TRBV9

CDR3aa: CATPRQGFGYTF
CDR3nt: TGTGCCACCCCGAGACAGGGGTTTGGCTACACCTTC
abundance: NA
d_gene: TRBD1
j_gene: TRBJ1-2
v_gene: TRBV27

CDR3aa: CASSQLGLSNQPQHF
CDR3nt: TGTGCCAGCAGTCAGCTGGGGTTGAGCAATCAGCCCCAGCATTTT
abundance: many
d_gene: NA
j_gene: TRBJ1-5
v_gene: TRBV12-3/TRBV12-4

CDR3aa: CSARKRTGPTNQPQHF
CDR3nt: TGCAGTGCTAGAAAGAGGACAGGGCCAACCAATCAGCCCCAGCATTTT
abundance: many
d_gene: TRBD1
j_gene: TRBJ1-5
v_gene: TRBV20-1

CDR3aa: CASSLHGSYEQYF
CDR3nt: TGTGCCAGCAGCTTACACGGTTCCTACGAGCAGTACTTC
abundance: many
d_gene: NA
j_gene: TRBJ2-7
v_gene: TRBV7-2

CDR3aa: CASSLEARSGANVLTF
CDR3nt: TGCGCCAGCAGCTTGGAGGCCCGGTCTGGGGCCAACGTCCTGACTTTC
abundance: few
d_gene: NA
j_gene: TRBJ2-6
v_gene: TRBV5-1

CDR3aa: CASSLDRGNSPLHF
CDR3nt: TGTGCCAGCAGCTTGGACAGGGGGAATTCACCCCTCCACTTT
abundance: few
d_gene: TRBD1
j_gene: TRBJ1-6
v_gene: TRBV7-9

CDR3aa: CASSTAGTASTNQYF
CDR3nt: TGTGCCAGCAGCACCGCCGGGACGGCCTCGACGAATCAGTACTTC
abundance: many
d_gene: NA
j_gene: TRBJ2-4
v_gene: TRBV9

CDR3aa: CASSVGPNAGELFF
CDR3nt: TGTGCCAGCAGCGTAGGCCCCAACGCCGGGGAGCTGTTTTTT
abundance: NA
d_gene: NA
j_gene: TRBJ2-2
v_gene: TRBV9

CDR3aa: CASRVRAGALNEQFF
CDR3nt: TGTGCCAGCAGGGTCCGTGCGGGGGCCCTCAATGAGCAGTTCTTC
abundance: NA
d_gene: NA
j_gene: TRBJ2-1
v_gene: TRBV7-2

CDR3aa: CSAKTGFYNSPLHF
CDR3nt: TGCAGTGCCAAGACAGGGTTCTATAATTCACCCCTCCACTTT
abundance: NA
d_gene: TRBD1
j_gene: TRBJ1-6
v_gene: TRBV20-1

CDR3aa: CASERGGSVLETQYF
CDR3nt: TGTGCCTCGGAGCGGGGGGGTTCAGTATTGGAGACCCAGTACTTC
abundance: few
d_gene: TRBD2
j_gene: TRBJ2-5
v_gene: TRBV30

CDR3aa: CASSRNSGGAGGVTDTQYF
CDR3nt: TGTGCCAGCAGCCGAAATAGCGGGGGGGCAGGAGGAGTTACAGATACGCAGTATTTT
abundance: NA
d_gene: TRBD2
j_gene: TRBJ2-3
v_gene: TRBV3-1

CDR3aa: CASSYKGSVTEAFF
CDR3nt: TGTGCCAGCAGTTACAAAGGGTCGGTCACTGAAGCTTTCTTT
abundance: medium-sized
d_gene: NA
j_gene: TRBJ1-1
v_gene: TRBV6-2/TRBV6-3

CDR3aa: CASSQARGGQETQYF
CDR3nt: TGCGCCAGCAGCCAAGCACGCGGGGGCCAAGAGACCCAGTACTTC
abundance: few
d_gene: TRBD2
j_gene: TRBJ2-5
v_gene: TRBV4-3

CDR3aa: CAISEPSAGGPLGEQFF
CDR3nt: TGTGCCATCAGTGAGCCTTCAGCGGGGGGGCCTTTAGGTGAGCAGTTCTTC
abundance: NA
d_gene: TRBD2
j_gene: TRBJ2-1
v_gene: TRBV10-3

CDR3aa: CASSVGNTDTQYF
CDR3nt: TGTGCCAGCAGTGTAGGCAACACAGATACGCAGTATTTT
abundance: NA
d_gene: NA
j_gene: TRBJ2-3
v_gene: TRBV6-4

CDR3aa: CASRGLRGGTDTQYF
CDR3nt: TGTGCCAGCAGAGGATTGAGGGGGGGTACAGATACGCAGTATTTT
abundance: few
d_gene: NA
j_gene: TRBJ2-3
v_gene: TRBV2

CDR3aa: CASSEATGVYHEQYF
CDR3nt: TGTGCCAGCAGTGAGGCGACAGGCGTATACCACGAGCAGTACTTC
abundance: many
d_gene: NA
j_gene: TRBJ2-7
v_gene: TRBV6-1

CDR3aa: CASSPGRSEYGYTF
CDR3nt: TGTGCCAGCTCACCAGGCAGGAGTGAATATGGCTACACCTTC
abundance: NA
d_gene: NA
j_gene: TRBJ1-2
v_gene: TRBV18

CDR3aa: CASSQVQGGTGELFF
CDR3nt: TGTGCCAGCAGCCAAGTTCAGGGTGGCACCGGGGAGCTGTTTTTT
abundance: NA
d_gene: NA
j_gene: TRBJ2-2
v_gene: TRBV4-2

CDR3aa: CASSQGWGIETQYF
CDR3nt: TGCGCCAGCAGCCAAGGATGGGGGATAGAGACCCAGTACTTC
abundance: few
d_gene: NA
j_gene: TRBJ2-5
v_gene: TRBV4-1

CDR3aa: CASSWGGSSYEQYF
CDR3nt: TGTGCCAGCAGCTGGGGCGGGTCATCCTACGAGCAGTACTTC
abundance: few
d_gene: NA
j_gene: TRBJ2-7
v_gene: TRBV11-2

CDR3aa: CASSRLAGGAYNEQFF
CDR3nt: TGTGCCAGCAGTCGCCTAGCGGGGGGAGCGTACAATGAGCAGTTCTTC
abundance: NA
d_gene: TRBD2
j_gene: TRBJ2-1
v_gene: TRBV27

CDR3aa: CASSLTVSNYGYTF
CDR3nt: TGTGCCAGCAGCTTGACAGTCTCTAACTATGGCTACACCTTC
abundance: NA
d_gene: NA
j_gene: TRBJ1-2
v_gene: TRBV7-2

CDR3aa: CASSPRVADTQYF
CDR3nt: TGTGCCAGCAGCCCCAGGGTAGCGGATACGCAGTATTTT
abundance: NA
d_gene: NA
j_gene: TRBJ2-3
v_gene: TRBV7-6

CDR3aa: CASSQGTGTAGNTIYF
CDR3nt: TGTGCCAGCAGCCAAGGGACAGGAACCGCCGGAAACACCATATATTTT
abundance: few
d_gene: TRBD1
j_gene: TRBJ1-3
v_gene: TRBV3-1

CDR3aa: CASSLIRGENTEAFF
CDR3nt: TGTGCCAGCAGCTTAATTCGGGGTGAGAACACTGAAGCTTTCTTT
abundance: few
d_gene: NA
j_gene: TRBJ1-1
v_gene: TRBV7-3

CDR3aa: CASSQTSGGSQTQYF
CDR3nt: TGTGCCAGCAGCCAGACTAGCGGGGGGTCCCAGACCCAGTACTTC
abundance: few
d_gene: TRBD2
j_gene: TRBJ2-5
v_gene: TRBV4-2